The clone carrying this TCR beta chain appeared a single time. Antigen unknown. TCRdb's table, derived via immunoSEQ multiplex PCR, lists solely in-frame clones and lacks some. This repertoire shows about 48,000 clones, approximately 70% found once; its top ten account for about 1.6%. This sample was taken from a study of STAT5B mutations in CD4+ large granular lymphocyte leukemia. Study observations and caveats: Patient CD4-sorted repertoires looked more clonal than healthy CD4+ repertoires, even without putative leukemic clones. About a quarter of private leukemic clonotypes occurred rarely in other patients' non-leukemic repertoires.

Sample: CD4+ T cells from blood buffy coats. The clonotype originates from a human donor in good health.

CDR3 amino acids: CASSTGQGAATEAFF. Here the CDR3 DNA reads TGTGCCAGCAGCACAGGACAGGGGGCTGCTACTGAAGCTTTCTTT. The chain carries TRBV7-9 and TRBJ1-1, with 11 nucleotides matching TRBD1. The germline gives CDR1 SEHNR, CDR2 FQNEAQ (reference sequence). The CDR3 runs to 15 residues. J gave up 5 bases and V 5 bases, and 7 bases lay outside the gene matches.